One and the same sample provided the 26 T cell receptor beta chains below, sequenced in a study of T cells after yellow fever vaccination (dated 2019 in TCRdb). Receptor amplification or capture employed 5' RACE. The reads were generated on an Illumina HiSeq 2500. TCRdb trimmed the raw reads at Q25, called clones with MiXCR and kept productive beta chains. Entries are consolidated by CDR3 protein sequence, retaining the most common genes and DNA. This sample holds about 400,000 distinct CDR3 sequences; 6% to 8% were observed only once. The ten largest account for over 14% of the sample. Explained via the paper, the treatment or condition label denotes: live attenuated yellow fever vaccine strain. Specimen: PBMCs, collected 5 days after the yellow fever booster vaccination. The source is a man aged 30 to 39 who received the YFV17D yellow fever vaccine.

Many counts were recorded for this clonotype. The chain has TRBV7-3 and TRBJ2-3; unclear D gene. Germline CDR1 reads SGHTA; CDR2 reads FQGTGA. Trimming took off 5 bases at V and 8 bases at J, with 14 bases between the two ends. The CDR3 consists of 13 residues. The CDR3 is CASSQPGTGTQYF. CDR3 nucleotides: TGTGCCAGCAGCCAGCCGGGTACGGGTACGCAGTATTTT.

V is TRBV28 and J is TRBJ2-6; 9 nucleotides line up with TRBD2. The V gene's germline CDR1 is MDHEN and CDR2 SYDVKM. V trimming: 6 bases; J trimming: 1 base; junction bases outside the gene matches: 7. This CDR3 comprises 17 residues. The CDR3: CASRGGRAGSGANVLTF. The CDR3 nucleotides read TGTGCCAGCAGAGGCGGGAGGGCCGGATCTGGGGCCAACGTCCTGACTTTC.

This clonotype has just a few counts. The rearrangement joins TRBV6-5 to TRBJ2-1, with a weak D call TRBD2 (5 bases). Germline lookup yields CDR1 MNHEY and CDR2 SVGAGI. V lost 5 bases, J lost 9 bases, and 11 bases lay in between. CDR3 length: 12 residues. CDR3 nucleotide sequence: TGTGCCAGCAGTCATGGAGGAACTGAGCAGTTCTTC. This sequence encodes CASSHGGTEQFF.

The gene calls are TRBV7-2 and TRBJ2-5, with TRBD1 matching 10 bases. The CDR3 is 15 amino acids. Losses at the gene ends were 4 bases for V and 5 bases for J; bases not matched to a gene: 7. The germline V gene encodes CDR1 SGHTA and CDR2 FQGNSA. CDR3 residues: CASSSRTGGGETQYF. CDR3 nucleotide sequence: TGTGCCAGCAGCTCACGGACAGGGGGAGGGGAGACCCAGTACTTC. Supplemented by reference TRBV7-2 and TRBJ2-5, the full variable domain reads GAGVSQSPSNKVTEKGKDVELRCDPISGHTALYWYRQSLGQGLEFLIYFQGNSAPDKSGLPSDRFSAERTGGSVSTLTIQRTQQEDSAVYLCASSSRTGGGETQYFGPGTRLLVL.

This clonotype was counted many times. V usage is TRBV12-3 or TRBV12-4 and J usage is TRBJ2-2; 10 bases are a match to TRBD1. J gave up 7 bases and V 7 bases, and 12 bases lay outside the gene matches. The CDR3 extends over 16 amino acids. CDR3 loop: CASTSPGQGFGGELFF. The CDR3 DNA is TGTGCCAGCACCTCGCCGGGACAGGGGTTTGGCGGGGAGCTGTTTTTT.

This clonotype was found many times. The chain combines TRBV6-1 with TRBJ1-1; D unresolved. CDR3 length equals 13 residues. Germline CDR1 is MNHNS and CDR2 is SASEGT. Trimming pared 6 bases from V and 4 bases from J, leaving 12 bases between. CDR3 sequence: CASSTISGTEAFF. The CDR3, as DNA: TGTGCCAGCAGCACGATTTCGGGCACTGAAGCTTTCTTT.

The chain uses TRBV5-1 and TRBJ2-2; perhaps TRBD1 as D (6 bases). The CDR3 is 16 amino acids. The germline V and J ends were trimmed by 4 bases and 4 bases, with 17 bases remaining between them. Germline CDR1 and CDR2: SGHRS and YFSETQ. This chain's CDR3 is CASSPRQVLITGELFF. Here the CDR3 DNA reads TGCGCCAGCAGCCCCCGACAGGTGTTAATCACCGGGGAGCTGTTTTTT.

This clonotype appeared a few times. The CDR3 spells CASSLTGEGDTQYF. The CDR3 region has the DNA TGTGCCAGCAGCCTCACCGGAGAGGGAGATACGCAGTATTTT. This chain uses TRBV7-2 with TRBJ2-3; tentatively, D is TRBD2 (5 bases). Trimming took off 5 bases at V and 5 bases at J, with 14 bases between the two ends. There are 14 residues in the CDR3. Germline values: CDR1 SGHTA, CDR2 FQGNSA.

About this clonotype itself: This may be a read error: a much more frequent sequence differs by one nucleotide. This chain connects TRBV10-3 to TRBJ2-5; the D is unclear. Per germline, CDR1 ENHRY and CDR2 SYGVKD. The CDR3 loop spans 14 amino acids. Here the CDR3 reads CAISESSYGETRYF. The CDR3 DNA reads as TGTGCCATCAGTGAGTCTTCCTACGGAGAGACCCGGTACTTC.

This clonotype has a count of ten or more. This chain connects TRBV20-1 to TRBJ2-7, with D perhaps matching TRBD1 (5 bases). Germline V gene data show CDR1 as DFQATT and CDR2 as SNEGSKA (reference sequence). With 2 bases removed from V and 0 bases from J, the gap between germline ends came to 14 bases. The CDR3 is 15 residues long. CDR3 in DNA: TGCAGTGCTAGAACAGACAGACGAAGCTCCTACGAGCAGTACTTC. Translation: CSARTDRRSSYEQYF.

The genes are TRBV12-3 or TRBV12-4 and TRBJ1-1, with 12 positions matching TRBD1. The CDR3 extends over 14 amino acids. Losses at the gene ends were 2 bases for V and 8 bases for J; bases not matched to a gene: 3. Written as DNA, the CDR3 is TGTGCCAGCAGTTTAACCGGGACAGGGGGCGAAGCTTTCTTT. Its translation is CASSLTGTGGEAFF.

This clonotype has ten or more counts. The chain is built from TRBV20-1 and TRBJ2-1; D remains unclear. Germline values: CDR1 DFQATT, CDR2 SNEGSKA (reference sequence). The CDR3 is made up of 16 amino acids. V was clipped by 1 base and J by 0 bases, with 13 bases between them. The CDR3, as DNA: TGCAGTGCTAGAGGCCTCAAAGGGATCTCCTACAATGAGCAGTTCTTC. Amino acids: CSARGLKGISYNEQFF.

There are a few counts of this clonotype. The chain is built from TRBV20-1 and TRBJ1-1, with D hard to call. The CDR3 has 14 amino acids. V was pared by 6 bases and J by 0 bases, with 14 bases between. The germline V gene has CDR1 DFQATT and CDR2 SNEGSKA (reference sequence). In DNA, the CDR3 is TGCAGTGCGAGAAGTCGGATCGTGAACACTGAAGCTTTCTTT. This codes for CSARSRIVNTEAFF.

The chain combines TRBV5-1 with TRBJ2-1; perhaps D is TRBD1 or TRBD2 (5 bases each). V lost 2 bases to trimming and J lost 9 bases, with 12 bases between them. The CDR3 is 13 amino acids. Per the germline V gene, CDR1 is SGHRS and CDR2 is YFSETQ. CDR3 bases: TGCGCCAGCAGCTTAAGCCAGGGACCTGAGCAGTTCTTC. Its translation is CASSLSQGPEQFF.

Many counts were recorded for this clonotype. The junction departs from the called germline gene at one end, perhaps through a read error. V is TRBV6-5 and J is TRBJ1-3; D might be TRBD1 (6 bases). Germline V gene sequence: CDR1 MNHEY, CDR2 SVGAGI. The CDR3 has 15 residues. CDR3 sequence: CASSNSRQAGNTIYF. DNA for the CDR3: TGTGCCAGCAGTAACTCTCGACAGGCTGGAAACACCATATATTTT.

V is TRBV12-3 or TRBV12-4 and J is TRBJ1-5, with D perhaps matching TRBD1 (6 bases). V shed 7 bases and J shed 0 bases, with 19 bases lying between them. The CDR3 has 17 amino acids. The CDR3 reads CASTPPRDIYSNQPQHF. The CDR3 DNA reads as TGTGCCAGCACCCCGCCCCGGGACATTTATAGCAATCAGCCCCAGCATTTT.

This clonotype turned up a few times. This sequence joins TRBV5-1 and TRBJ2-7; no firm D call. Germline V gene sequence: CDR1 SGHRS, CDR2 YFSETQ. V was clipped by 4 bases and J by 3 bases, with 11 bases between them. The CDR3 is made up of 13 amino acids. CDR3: CASSRGRFYEQYF. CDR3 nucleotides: TGCGCCAGCAGCCGAGGAAGGTTCTACGAGCAGTACTTC. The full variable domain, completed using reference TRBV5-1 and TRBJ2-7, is KAGVTQTPRYLIKTRGQQVTLSCSPISGHRSVSWYQQTPGQGLQFLFEYFSETQRNKGNFPGRFSGRQFSNSRSEMNVSTLELGDSALYLCASSRGRFYEQYFGPGTRLTVT.

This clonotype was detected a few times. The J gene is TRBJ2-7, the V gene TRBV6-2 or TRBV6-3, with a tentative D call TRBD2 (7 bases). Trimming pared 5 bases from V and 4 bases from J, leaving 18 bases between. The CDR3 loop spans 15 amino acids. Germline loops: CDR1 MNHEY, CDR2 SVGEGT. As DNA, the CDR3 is TGTGCCAGCAGTAACCCGCGGGGGCGCGGATACGAGCAGTACTTC. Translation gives CASSNPRGRGYEQYF.

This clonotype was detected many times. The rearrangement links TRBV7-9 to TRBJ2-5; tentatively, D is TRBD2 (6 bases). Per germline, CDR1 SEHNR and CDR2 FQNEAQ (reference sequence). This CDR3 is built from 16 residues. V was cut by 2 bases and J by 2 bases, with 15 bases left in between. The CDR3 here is CASSLRAGGIQETQYF. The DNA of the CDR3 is TGTGCCAGCAGCTTAAGGGCAGGAGGGATACAAGAGACCCAGTACTTC.

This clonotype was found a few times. The DNA of the CDR3 is TGCAGTGCTAAGAGCTTCTTGGACTTCAATGAGCAGTTCTTC. Translated, it gives CSAKSFLDFNEQFF. This chain uses TRBV20-1 with TRBJ2-1, with D maybe TRBD2 (5 bases). V was pared by 4 bases and J by 6 bases, with 16 bases between. CDR1 DFQATT and CDR2 SNEGSKA come from the germline V gene (reference sequence). The CDR3 is 14 amino acids.

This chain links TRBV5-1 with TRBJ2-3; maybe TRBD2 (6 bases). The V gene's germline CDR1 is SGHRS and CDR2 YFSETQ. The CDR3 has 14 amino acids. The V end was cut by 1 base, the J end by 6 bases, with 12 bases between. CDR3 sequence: CASSLSTSFDTQYF. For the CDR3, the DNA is TGCGCCAGCAGCTTGAGTACTAGCTTTGATACGCAGTATTTT.

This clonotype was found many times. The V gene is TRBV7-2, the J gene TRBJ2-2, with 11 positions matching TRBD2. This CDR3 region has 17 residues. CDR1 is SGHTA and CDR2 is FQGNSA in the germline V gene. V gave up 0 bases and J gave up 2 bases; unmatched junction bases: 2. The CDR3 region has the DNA TGTGCCAGCAGCTTAGCGGGACTAGCGGTAAACACCGGGGAGCTGTTTTTT. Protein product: CASSLAGLAVNTGELFF.

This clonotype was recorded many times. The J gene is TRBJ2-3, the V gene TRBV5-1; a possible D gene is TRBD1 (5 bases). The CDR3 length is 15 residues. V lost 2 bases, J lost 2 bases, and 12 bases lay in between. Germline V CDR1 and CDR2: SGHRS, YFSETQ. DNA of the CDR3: TGCGCCAGCAGCTTTCTGGACACCTCCACAGATACGCAGTATTTT. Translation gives CASSFLDTSTDTQYF. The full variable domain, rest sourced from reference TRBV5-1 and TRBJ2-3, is KAGVTQTPRYLIKTRGQQVTLSCSPISGHRSVSWYQQTPGQGLQFLFEYFSETQRNKGNFPGRFSGRQFSNSRSEMNVSTLELGDSALYLCASSFLDTSTDTQYFGPGTRLTVL.

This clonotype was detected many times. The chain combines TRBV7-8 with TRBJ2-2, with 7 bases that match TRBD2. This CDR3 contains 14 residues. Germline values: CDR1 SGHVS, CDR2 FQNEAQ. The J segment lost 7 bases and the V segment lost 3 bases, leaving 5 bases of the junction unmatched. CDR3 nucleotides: TGTGCCAGCAGCTTTGGCGGGAGATACGGGGAGCTGTTTTTT. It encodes CASSFGGRYGELFF.

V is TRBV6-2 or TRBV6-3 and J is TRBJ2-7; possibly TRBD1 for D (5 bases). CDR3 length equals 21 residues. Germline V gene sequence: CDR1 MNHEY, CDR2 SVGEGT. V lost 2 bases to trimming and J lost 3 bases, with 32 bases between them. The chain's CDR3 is CASSYPTLARRGRYSYYEQYF. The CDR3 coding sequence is TGTGCCAGCAGTTACCCCACCTTGGCTAGAAGGGGAAGGTATAGCTACTACGAGCAGTACTTC.

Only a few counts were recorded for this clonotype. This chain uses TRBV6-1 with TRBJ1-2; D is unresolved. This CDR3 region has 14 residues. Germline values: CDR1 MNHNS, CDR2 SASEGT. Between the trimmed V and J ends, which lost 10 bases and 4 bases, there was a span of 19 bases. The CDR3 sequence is CATRVEGSIYGYTF. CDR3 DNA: TGTGCCACCAGAGTCGAGGGCTCTATCTATGGCTACACCTTC.